The present TCR beta chain was sequenced within a study of T cells expressing NK-cell markers (dated by TCRdb to about 2020). For the wider study: Under 10 donors provided sorted CD3+CD56+NKG2C+, CD3+CD56+NKG2C- and CD3+CD56-NKG2C+ T-cell subsets, whose TCR beta-chain repertoires were profiled. Randomly selected healthy volunteers, three men and five women, were used as the eight sequenced donors. Illumina HiSeq 2000/2500, MiSeq or NextSeq was used to sequence libraries as 2 x 150 bp reads. Of the eight sequenced donors, seven were found to be HCMV-seropositive and one was found to be HCMV-seronegative.

Details on this clonotype: Which antigen it targets is not known.

The sequencing machine was an Illumina HiSeq 2000. The TCR beta cDNA libraries were made using 5'RACE template switching, a step that added both a universal primer site and unique molecular identifiers. Synthesis of cDNA was primed from the TCR beta constant segment and was followed by two consecutive PCR amplification steps. As for how the authors treated the data: MIGEC was used to demultiplex reads and group reads by UMI, and MiTCR was used to assemble and quantify clonotypes. To remove erroneous sequences, TCR cDNA sequences were retained only when supported by two or more reads. The tcR package was used for downstream repertoire analysis, and clonotypes were matched between fractions using CDR3 nucleotide sequence together with V segment. VDJmatch was used to annotate antigen specificity against VDJdb, with one amino acid substitution in CDR3 permitted. Each CDR3 protein sequence appears as one entry after TCRdb reprocessed the reads, and no DNA is included. TCRdb's processing, not the authors' own work, is the source of the V and J calls. The sample's table covers about 460,000 distinct CDR3 sequences. The leading ten clones occupy almost 1.5% of the sample.

HCMV serostatus was determined by detecting HCMV-specific IgG in serum with a commercial ELISA kit. Ficoll density gradient centrifugation was used to isolate peripheral blood mononuclear cells from blood. Overall study outcomes, separate from this receptor: For roughly six donors, the dominant CD3+CD56+NKG2C+ clonotypes were among the top 10 CD8+ clonotypes and accounted for about 1.0-7.0% of CD8+ T cells. Those dominant clonotypes were again the most abundant among CD3+CD56-NKG2C+ cells in four donors, at roughly 25-65%. Whether the expanded NKG2C-expressing T cell clones were specific for HCMV antigens remained unclear.

There are 11 amino acids in the CDR3, from cysteine to phenylalanine inclusive. No DNA is recorded. The sample comprised blood T cells: a sorted CD56 or NKG2C T cell subset, CD4+ or CD8+ T cells, or bulk PBMC T cells (not recorded which). This receptor was taken from a woman aged 45-65 years in good health. Donor details come from another sample of the same person, matched by shared clones. The V and J genes are TRBV12-3 or TRBV12-4 and TRBJ2-1; with no DNA, the TCRdb D assignment of TRBD1 cannot be verified. The CDR3 amino acid sequence is: CASSRTGKQFF.